The entry below gives a single TCR beta chain sequence along with its context. Its antigen specificity is not known. No base qualities exist here, and no much larger clone lies one base off it. This record comes from a study of Ad26.COV2.S vaccination and SARS-CoV-2 variants (dated by TCRdb to 2020 to 2022). About the study as a whole: Donors in the vaccine arm were drawn from COV1001, a multicentre, randomized, double-blind, placebo-controlled phase I-IIa trial testing Ad26.COV2.S in healthy adults. Dosing of Ad26.COV2.S was intramuscular, at either 5x10^10 or 1x10^11 viral particles, delivered as one shot or as two shots spaced 56 days apart. TCRbeta repertoire sequencing was used to assess the specificity and breadth of SARS-CoV-2-reactive T cell receptors after Ad26.COV2.S vaccination. A total of some 30 samples were included in the TCR-sequenced set, comprising around 19 Ad26.COV2.S vaccine recipients, 5 placebo recipients and 8 SARS-CoV-2 convalescent individuals. Participants in the trial were split at random into five groups of five each, receiving low-dose or high-dose Ad26.COV2.S once or twice, or else placebo on both occasions. Investigators remained blinded to trial group allocation during experiments and outcome assessment. Results and caveats for the whole study, not just this receptor: Compared with placebo recipients, Ad26.COV2.S recipients showed higher spike-specific TCR breadth (P = 0.0014). Substantial breadth of spike-specific CD8+ and CD4+ T cell responses was reported after vaccination. Comparing responses between vaccine doses or regimens was not something the study was powered to do. The authors noted that the TCR breadth and depth analyses may have underestimated total T cell responses. Non-spike TCR breadth was comparable between vaccine and placebo recipients, consistent with the vaccine containing only spike.

Ends trimmed: V by 4 bases, J by 2 bases; bases unmatched to a gene: 7. CDR1 and CDR2 are read off the germline V gene (reference sequence) as SGHKS and YYEKEE. There are 15 amino acids in the CDR3, from cysteine to phenylalanine inclusive. The entry retains the CDR3 DNA only, 45 bases that are in frame from base 1. The immunoSEQ Assay was the method used to sequence TCRbeta CDR3 regions. After extraction, genomic DNA underwent amplification by bias-controlled multiplex PCR, followed by high-throughput sequencing. Processing in the source paper ran as follows. To quantify the absolute abundance of each unique TCRbeta CDR3 region, sequences were collapsed and filtered. T cell fraction was estimated by normalization of TCRbeta template counts to usable DNA, with usable DNA being measured through amplification of reference genes present in all nucleated cells. Repertoire TCRs were annotated as SARS-CoV-2-specific when V gene, CDR3 amino acid sequence and J gene were exactly matched to a known reactive TCR set. MIRA supplied the reference SARS-CoV-2 TCR set, which was filtered for enrichment in COVID-19-positive ImmuneCODE repertoires so that public or cross-reactive TCRs were removed. Using the MIRA antigens, annotated TCRs were further analysed by specific ORF or by position within an ORF. Breadth was defined as annotated unique rearrangements over total unique productive rearrangements; depth was the summed frequency of those rearrangements. Two-sided Wilcoxon rank-sum tests were applied when comparing TCR breadth between groups. TCRdb took over this immuneACCESS table, retaining in-frame rearrangements with V and J assigned. Such tables are incomplete; in checked studies, under half of the missing clones stem from an unresolved V gene, and the remainder is unexplained. The V and J calls and the clone size are those of that table, but D and trimming were determined from the DNA. Across this sample there are more than 300,000 clones, with about 89% seen only once. Of the sample, around 4.5% is held by the ten largest clones.

According to the study, the label for this sample's treatment or condition signals: about 20 received Ad26.COV2.S at low or high dose, single or two shots; several received placebo; per-sample allocation not given. Repertoires of vaccine and placebo recipients were sequenced from samples taken on day 63 after the first injection. In Cohort 1b, about 27 adults aged 18-55 years were enrolled at a single site in Boston, USA, between 29 July and 7 August 2020. Ad26.COV2.S was a replication-incompetent adenovirus type 26 vector expressing a prefusion-stabilized SARS-CoV-2 spike protein from the original Wuhan strain.

The receptor comes from a person aged 18 to 65 who received the Ad26.COV2.S COVID-19 vaccine or a placebo. The starting material was peripheral blood, obtained in a trial of Ad26.COV2.S vaccine versus placebo. Here the chain combines TRBV5-5 and TRBJ2-7, and TRBD2 matches 9 of the central bases. The sequence in DNA is TGTGCCAGCAGCCCCACCGGGACTAGCCCCTACGAGCAGTACTTC. This codes for CASSPTGTSPYEQYF.